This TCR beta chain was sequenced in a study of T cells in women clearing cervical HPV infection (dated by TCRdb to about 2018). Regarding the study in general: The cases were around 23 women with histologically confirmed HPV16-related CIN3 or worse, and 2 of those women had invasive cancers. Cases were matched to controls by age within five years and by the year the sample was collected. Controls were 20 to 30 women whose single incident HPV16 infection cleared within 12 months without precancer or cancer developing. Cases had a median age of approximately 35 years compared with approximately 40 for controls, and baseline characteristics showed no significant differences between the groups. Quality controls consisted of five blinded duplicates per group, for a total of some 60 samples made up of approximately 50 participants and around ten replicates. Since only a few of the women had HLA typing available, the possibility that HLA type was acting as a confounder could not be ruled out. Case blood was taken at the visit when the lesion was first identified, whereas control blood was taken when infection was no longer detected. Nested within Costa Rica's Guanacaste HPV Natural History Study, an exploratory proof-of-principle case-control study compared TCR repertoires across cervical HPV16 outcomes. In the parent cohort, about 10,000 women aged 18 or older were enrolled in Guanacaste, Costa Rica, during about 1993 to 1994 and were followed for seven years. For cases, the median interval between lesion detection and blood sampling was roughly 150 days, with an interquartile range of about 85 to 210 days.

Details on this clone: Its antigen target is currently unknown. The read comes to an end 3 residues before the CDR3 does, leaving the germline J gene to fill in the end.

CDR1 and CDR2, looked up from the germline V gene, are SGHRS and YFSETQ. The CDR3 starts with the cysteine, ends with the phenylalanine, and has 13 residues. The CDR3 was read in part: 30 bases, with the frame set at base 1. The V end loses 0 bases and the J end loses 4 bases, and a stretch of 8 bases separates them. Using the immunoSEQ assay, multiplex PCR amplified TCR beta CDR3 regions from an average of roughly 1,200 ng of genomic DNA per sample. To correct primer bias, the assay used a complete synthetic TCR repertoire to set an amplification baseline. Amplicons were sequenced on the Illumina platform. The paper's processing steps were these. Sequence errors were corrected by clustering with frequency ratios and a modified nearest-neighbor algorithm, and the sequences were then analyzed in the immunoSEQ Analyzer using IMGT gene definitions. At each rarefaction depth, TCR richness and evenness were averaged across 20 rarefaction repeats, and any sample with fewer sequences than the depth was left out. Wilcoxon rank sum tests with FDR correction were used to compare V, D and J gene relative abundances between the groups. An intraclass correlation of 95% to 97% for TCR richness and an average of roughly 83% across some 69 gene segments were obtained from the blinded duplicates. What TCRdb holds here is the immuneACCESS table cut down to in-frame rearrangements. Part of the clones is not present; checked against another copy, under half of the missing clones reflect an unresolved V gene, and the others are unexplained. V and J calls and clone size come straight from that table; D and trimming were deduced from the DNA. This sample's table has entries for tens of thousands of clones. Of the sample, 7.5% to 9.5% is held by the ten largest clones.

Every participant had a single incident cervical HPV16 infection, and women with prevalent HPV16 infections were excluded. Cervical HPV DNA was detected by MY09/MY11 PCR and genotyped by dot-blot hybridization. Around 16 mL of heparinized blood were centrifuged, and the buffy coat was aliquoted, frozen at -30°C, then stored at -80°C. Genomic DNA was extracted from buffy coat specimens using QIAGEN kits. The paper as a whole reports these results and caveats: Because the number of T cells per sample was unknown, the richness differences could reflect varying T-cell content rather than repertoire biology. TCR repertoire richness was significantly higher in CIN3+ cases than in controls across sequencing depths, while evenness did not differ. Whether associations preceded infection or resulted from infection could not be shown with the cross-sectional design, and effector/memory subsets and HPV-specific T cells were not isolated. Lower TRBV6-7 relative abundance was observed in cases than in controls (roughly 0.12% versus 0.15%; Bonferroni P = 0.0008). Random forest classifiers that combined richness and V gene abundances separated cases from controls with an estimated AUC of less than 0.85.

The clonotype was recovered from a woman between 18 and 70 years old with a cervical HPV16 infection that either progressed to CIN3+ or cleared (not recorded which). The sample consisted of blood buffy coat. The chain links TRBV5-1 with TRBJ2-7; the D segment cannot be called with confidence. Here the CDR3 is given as CASSLVTGYEQYF. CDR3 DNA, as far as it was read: TGCGCCAGCAGCTTGGTTACGGGTTACGAG.